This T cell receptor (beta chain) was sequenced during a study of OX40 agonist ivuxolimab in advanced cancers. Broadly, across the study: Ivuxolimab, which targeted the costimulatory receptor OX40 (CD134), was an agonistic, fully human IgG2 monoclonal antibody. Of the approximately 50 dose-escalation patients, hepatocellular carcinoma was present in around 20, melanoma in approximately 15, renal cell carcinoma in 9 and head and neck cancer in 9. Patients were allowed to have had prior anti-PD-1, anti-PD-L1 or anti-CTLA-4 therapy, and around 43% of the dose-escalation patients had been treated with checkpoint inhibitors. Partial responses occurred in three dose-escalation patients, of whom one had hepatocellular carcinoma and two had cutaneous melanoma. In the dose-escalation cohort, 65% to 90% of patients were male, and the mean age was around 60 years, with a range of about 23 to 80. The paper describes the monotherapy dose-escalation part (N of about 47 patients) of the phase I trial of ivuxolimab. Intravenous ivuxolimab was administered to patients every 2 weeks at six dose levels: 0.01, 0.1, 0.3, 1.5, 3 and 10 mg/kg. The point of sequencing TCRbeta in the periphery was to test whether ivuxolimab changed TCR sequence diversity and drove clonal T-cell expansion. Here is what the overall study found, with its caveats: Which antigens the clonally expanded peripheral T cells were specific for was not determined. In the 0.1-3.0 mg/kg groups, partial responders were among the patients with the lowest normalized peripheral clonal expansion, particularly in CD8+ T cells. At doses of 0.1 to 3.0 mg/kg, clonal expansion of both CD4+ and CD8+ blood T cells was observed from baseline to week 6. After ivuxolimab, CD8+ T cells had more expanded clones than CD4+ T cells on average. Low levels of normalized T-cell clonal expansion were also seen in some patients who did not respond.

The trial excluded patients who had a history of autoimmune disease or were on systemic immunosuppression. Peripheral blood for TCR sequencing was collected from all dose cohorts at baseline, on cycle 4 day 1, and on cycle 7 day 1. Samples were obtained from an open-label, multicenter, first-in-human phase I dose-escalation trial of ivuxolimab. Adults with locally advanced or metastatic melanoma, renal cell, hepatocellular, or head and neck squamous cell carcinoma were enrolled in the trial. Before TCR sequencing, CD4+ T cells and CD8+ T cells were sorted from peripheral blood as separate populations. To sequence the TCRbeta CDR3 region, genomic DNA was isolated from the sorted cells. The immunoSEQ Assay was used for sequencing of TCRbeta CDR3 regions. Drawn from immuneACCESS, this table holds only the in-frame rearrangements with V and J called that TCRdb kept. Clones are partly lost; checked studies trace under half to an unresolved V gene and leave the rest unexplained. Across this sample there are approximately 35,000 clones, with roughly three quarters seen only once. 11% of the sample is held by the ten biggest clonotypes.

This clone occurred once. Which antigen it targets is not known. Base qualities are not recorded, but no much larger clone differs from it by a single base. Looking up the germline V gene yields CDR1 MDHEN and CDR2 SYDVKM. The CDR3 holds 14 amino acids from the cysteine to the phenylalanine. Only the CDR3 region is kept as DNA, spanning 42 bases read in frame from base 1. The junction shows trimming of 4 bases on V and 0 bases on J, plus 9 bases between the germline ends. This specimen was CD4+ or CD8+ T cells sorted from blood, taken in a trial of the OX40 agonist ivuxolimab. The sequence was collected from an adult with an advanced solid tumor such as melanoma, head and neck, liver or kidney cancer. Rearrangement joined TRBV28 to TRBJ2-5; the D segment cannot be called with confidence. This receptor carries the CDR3 CASSSPRHQETQYF. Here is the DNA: TGTGCCAGCAGTTCCCCCCGGCACCAAGAGACCCAGTACTTC.